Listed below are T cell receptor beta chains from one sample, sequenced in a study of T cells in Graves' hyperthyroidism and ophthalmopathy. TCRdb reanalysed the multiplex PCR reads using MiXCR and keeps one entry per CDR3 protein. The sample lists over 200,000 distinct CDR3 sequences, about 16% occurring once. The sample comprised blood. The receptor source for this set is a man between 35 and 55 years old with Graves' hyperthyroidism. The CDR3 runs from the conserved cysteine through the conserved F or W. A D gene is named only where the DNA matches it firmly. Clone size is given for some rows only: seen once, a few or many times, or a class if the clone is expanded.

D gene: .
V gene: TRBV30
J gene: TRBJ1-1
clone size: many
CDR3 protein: CAWSFRRNTEAFF
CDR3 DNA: TGTGCCTGGAGTTTTAGGAGGAACACTGAAGCTTTCTTT

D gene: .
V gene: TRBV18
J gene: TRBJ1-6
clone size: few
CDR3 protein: CASSPQYNSPLHF
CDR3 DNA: TGTGCCAGCTCACCGCAGTATAATTCACCCCTCCACTTT

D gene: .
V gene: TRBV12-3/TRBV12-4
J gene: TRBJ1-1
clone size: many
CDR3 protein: CASSLQQMNTEAFF
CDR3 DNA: TGTGCCAGCAGTTTACAGCAAATGAACACTGAAGCTTTCTTT

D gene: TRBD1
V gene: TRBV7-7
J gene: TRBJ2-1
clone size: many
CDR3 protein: CASSLPICTGGPHNEQFF
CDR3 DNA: TGTGCTAGCAGCTTACCGATATGCACAGGGGGCCCCCACAATGAGCAGTTCTTC

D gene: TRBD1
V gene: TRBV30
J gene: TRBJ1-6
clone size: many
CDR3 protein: CAWGTGNNSPLHF
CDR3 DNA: TGTGCCTGGGGGACAGGAAATAATTCACCCCTCCACTTT

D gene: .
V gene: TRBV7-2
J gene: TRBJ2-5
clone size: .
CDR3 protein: CASSFSRVVETQYF
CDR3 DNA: TGTGCCAGCAGCTTTTCAAGGGTCGTCGAGACCCAGTACTTC

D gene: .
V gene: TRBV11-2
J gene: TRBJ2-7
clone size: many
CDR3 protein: CASRAIKGDHEQYF
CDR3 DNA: TGTGCCAGCAGGGCCATTAAAGGGGACCACGAGCAGTACTTC

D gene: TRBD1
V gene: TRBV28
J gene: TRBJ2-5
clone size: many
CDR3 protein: CASSLSRGLQETQYF
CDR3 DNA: TGTGCCAGCAGTTTAAGCAGGGGGCTTCAAGAGACCCAGTACTTC

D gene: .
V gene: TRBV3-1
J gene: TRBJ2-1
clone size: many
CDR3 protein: CASSQEDMSTYNEQFF
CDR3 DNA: TGTGCCAGCAGCCAAGAAGACATGTCGACCTACAATGAGCAGTTCTTC

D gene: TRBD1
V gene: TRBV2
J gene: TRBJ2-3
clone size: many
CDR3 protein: CASSEGTGVADTQYF
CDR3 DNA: TGTGCCAGCAGCGAAGGGACAGGGGTTGCAGATACGCAGTATTTT

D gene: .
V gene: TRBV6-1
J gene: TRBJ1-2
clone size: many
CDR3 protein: CASRPQGGGYGYTF
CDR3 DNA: TGTGCCAGCAGGCCTCAGGGTGGAGGCTATGGCTACACCTTC

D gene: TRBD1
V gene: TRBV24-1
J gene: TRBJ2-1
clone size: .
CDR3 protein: CATSDRDRVPNEQFF
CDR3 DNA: TGTGCCACCAGTGACCGGGACAGGGTTCCCAATGAGCAGTTCTTC

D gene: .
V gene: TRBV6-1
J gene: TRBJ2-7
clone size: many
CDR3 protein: CASTRDPSYEQYF
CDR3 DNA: TGTGCCAGCACAAGAGATCCCTCCTACGAGCAGTACTTC

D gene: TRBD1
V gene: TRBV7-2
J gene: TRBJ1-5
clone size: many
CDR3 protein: CASSPLQGARQPQHF
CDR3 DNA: TGTGCCAGCAGCCCACTCCAGGGGGCGCGGCAGCCCCAGCATTTT

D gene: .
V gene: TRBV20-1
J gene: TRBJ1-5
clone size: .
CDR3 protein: CSASRGGGRNQPQHF
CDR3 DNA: TGCAGTGCTAGCCGGGGGGGAGGGCGCAATCAGCCCCAGCATTTT

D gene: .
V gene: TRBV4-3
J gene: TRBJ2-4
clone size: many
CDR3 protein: CASSQGAAGTGNIQYF
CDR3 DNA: TGCGCCAGCAGCCAAGGGGCCGCGGGGACGGGAAACATTCAGTACTTC